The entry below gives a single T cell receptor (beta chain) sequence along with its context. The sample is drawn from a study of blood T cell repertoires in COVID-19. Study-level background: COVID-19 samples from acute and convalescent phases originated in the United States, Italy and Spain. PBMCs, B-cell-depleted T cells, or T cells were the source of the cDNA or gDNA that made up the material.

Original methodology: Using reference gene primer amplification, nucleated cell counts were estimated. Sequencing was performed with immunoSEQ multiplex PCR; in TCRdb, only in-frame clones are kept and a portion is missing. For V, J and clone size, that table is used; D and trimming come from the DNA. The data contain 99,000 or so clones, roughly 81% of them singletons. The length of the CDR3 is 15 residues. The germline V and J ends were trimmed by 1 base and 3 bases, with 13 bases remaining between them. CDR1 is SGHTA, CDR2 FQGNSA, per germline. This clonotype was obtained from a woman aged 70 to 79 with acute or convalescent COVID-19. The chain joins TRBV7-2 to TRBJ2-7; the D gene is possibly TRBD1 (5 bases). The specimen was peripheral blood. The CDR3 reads CASSLGQGVDYEQYF. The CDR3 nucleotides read TGTGCCAGCAGCTTAGGTCAAGGGGTTGACTACGAGCAGTACTTC.